The clone carrying this T cell receptor beta chain has a count of ten or more. Both iRepertoire HTBI primers and Arm-PCR of CDR3 regions were used to build the TCR beta libraries. MiXCR, run by TCRdb on the multiplex PCR reads, gives a single entry per CDR3 protein. Among about 350,000 distinct CDR3 sequences listed, approximately 15% were seen once. This CDR3 is 15 amino acids long. Germline V lookup: CDR1 SGHTA, CDR2 FQGNSA. The data originate from a study of regulatory T cells in long-lasting Graves disease. Specified time point: newly diagnosed GD, antithyroid drugs for less than 3 months. Extracted RNA from PBMCs served as the source of the TCR library. This same sample was also part of a study on T cells in Graves' hyperthyroidism and ophthalmopathy. From that report: Stable hyperthyroidism was separated from ophthalmopathy by a model based on 13 V-J features.

V and J are TRBV7-2 and TRBJ2-1, with D possibly matching TRBD2 (5 bases). With the DNA end fitting TRBJ2-5 better, the J assignment may be wrong. This TCR derives from a man aged 35 to 55 with Graves disease. Sample: peripheral blood mononuclear cells (PBMCs), taken at new diagnosis, from a patient treated with antithyroid drugs. CDR3 region: CASSSRWTRQETQYF. CDR3 DNA: TGTGCCAGCAGCTCGCGGTGGACTCGACAAGAGACCCAGTACTTC.